Listed here are 32 T cell receptor beta chains from one sample, sequenced in a study of blood T cell repertoires in COVID-19 (dated by TCRdb to 2018 to 2021). Library preparation was by the immunoSEQ multiplex PCR assay. TCRdb limited this immuneACCESS table to in-frame rearrangements with V and J called. A share of clones is missing; checked studies link under half to unresolved V genes, and the rest is unexplained. This sample gives 150,000 to 200,000 clones in total; roughly nine tenths of them show up just once. The ten largest clones capture 1.5% to 2% of the sample. The sample was peripheral blood. The source of these receptors is a man aged 18 to 29 who had recovered from COVID-19.

The chain recombines TRBV2 with TRBJ2-7; maybe TRBD2 (6 bases). The ends were cut back, 7 bases at V and 0 bases at J, with 13 bases in the middle. The CDR3 is made up of 14 amino acids. CDR1 is SNHLY, CDR2 FYNNEI, per germline. CDR3 loop: CASMRGGSSYEQYF. The DNA of the CDR3 is TGTGCCAGCATGCGGGGTGGGAGCTCCTACGAGCAGTACTTC.

This sequence joins TRBV21-1 and TRBJ1-2. TRBV21-1 is an annotated pseudogene. This CDR3 region has 15 residues. The CDR3 DNA is TGTGCCAGCAGCAAAGGTTTCGAGGTGGGCTATGGCTACACCTTC. Translating gives CASSKGFEVGYGYTF.

The rearrangement links TRBV6-5 to TRBJ1-3; D is perhaps TRBD1 (5 bases). This CDR3 contains 14 residues. Trimming cost V 5 bases and J 3 bases, with 11 bases left between them. Germline CDR1 MNHEY, CDR2 SVGAGI. CDR3: CASSLEGFGNTIYF. The CDR3 nucleotides read TGTGCCAGCAGTCTGGAGGGGTTTGGAAACACCATATATTTT.

This clone was seen a single time. The chain has TRBV14 and TRBJ2-7; D is perhaps TRBD2 (5 bases). Trimming removed 4 bases from V and 1 base from J, with 14 bases in between. The CDR3 spans 15 residues. Looked up from germline, CDR1 is SGHDN and CDR2 is FVKESK. The CDR3 sequence: CASSPHGKVSYEQYF. The DNA for the CDR3 is TGTGCCAGCAGCCCCCACGGGAAGGTATCCTACGAGCAGTACTTC.

The chain is built from TRBV30 and TRBJ2-5, with unresolved D. Germline CDR1 reads GTSNPN; CDR2 reads SVGIG (reference sequence). Deletions cut 3 bases from V and 3 bases from J, with 5 bases between. This CDR3 is built from 11 residues. CDR3 protein: CAWRREETQYF. As DNA, the CDR3 is TGTGCCTGGAGACGGGAAGAGACCCAGTACTTC.

The chain combines TRBV2 with TRBJ2-1; TRBD1 might be the D (5 bases). CDR1 SNHLY and CDR2 FYNNEI come from the germline V gene. CDR3 length equals 14 residues. V was cut by 8 bases and J by 7 bases, with 18 bases left in between. This CDR3 reads CASLQGSLRNEQFF. The CDR3 nucleotides read TGTGCCAGCCTTCAGGGATCCCTAAGGAATGAGCAGTTCTTC. The whole variable domain, filled in from reference TRBV2 and TRBJ2-1, reads EPEVTQTPSHQVTQMGQEVILRCVPISNHLYFYWYRQILGQKVEFLVSFYNNEISEKSEIFDDQFSVERPDGSNFTLKIRSTKLEDSAMYFCASLQGSLRNEQFFGPGTRLTVL.

CDR3 DNA sequence: TGTGCCAGTAATCTAGCGGGAGTAGATACGCAGTATTTT. Protein sequence: CASNLAGVDTQYF. The rearrangement uses TRBV19 and TRBJ2-3; 10 bases match TRBD2. Germline V CDR1 and CDR2: LNHDA, SQIVND (reference sequence). The junction had 3 bases not matched to a gene; V was cut back by 7 bases and J by 5 bases. This CDR3 spans 13 amino acids.

This rearrangement joins TRBV5-5 to TRBJ2-7; D is uncertain. Trimming pared 0 bases from V and 2 bases from J, leaving 12 bases between. Germline V gives CDR1 SGHKS, CDR2 YYEKEE (reference sequence). The CDR3 has 15 amino acids. CDR3: CASSLAVNSPYEQYF. The CDR3 DNA is TGTGCCAGCAGCTTGGCGGTAAACAGCCCCTACGAGCAGTACTTC.

The chain couples TRBV27 to TRBJ2-7, with 8 nucleotides matching TRBD2. Trimming cost V 7 bases and J 5 bases; bases outside gene matches: 13. Germline-derived CDR1 and CDR2 are MNHEY and SMNVEV (reference sequence). The CDR3 totals 15 residues. The CDR3 loop is CASTSLGRASDEQYF. The CDR3 region has the DNA TGTGCCAGCACCTCCCTCGGGAGGGCGTCCGACGAGCAGTACTTC.

This clone was seen once. The chain recombines TRBV6-5 with TRBJ2-7, with TRBD2 matching 8 bases. The CDR3 has 16 amino acids. The junction had 13 bases not matched to a gene; V was cut back by 4 bases and J by 5 bases. Germline V gives CDR1 MNHEY, CDR2 SVGAGI. The CDR3 nucleotides read TGTGCCAGCAGTTCGGGGCGGGAGGTCAAAGGGAACGAGCAGTACTTC. This gives the protein CASSSGREVKGNEQYF.

Written as DNA, the CDR3 is TGCAGCGTTGACTCGGGGATCGGTCAGCCCCAGCATTTT. This encodes CSVDSGIGQPQHF. The gene calls are TRBV29-1 and TRBJ1-5; the D is unclear. This CDR3 is built from 13 residues. The germline V and J ends were trimmed by 3 bases and 6 bases, with 12 bases remaining between them. Germline assignment: CDR1 SQVTM and CDR2 ANQGSEA.

The chain links TRBV6-2 or TRBV6-3 to TRBJ1-1, with D perhaps TRBD1 (5 bases). This CDR3 region has 15 residues. V shed 6 bases and J shed 5 bases, with 19 bases lying between them. CDR1 is MNHEY and CDR2 is SVGEGT in the germline V gene. This CDR3 is CASSLGVLAVTEAFF. CDR3 bases: TGTGCCAGCAGCCTAGGGGTTCTGGCCGTGACTGAAGCTTTCTTT.

This chain joins TRBV27 and TRBJ1-1; 8 bases agree with TRBD1. V shed 0 bases and J 3 bases; nucleotides not matched to a gene: 3. The length of the CDR3 is 15 residues. Per germline, CDR1 MNHEY and CDR2 SMNVEV (reference sequence). CDR3 sequence (DNA): TGTGCCAGCAGTTTATCGGTACAGGGGGACACTGAAGCTTTCTTT. Amino acid sequence: CASSLSVQGDTEAFF.

The chain combines TRBV5-3 with TRBJ2-2; possible D gene TRBD1, 5 bases. TRBV5-3 is reported as an ORF; its role is uncertain. The V end lost 5 bases, the J end lost 12 bases, and 20 bases lay between the germline ends. The length of the CDR3 is 14 residues. The CDR3 sequence: CARRGAASQGKLFF. The CDR3 coding sequence is TGTGCCAGAAGAGGTGCAGCATCCCAGGGAAAGCTGTTTTTT.

J is TRBJ2-1 and V is TRBV9; 7 nucleotides agree with TRBD1. Germline V gene sequence: CDR1 SGDLS, CDR2 YYNGEE. This CDR3 has 12 amino acids. Germline trimming cut 0 bases from V and 14 bases from J; bases unmatched to any gene: 5. The CDR3 protein is CASSVATGQKFF. CDR3 in DNA: TGTGCCAGCAGCGTAGCTACGGGACAGAAGTTCTTC. The full variable domain, its missing parts supplied by reference TRBV9 and TRBJ2-1, is DSGVTQTPKHLITATGQRVTLRCSPRSGDLSVYWYQQSLDQGLQFLIQYYNGEERAKGNILERFSAQQFPDLHSELNLSSLELGDSALYFCASSVATGQKFFGPGTRLTVL.

The chain couples TRBV5-8 to TRBJ1-2; 7 bases align to TRBD1. V trimming: 4 bases; J trimming: 3 bases; junction bases outside the gene matches: 3. The CDR3 totals 13 residues. Germline CDR1 and CDR2: SGHTS and YDEGEE. CDR3 protein: CASSITGDYGYTF. The DNA for the CDR3 is TGTGCCAGCAGCATAACAGGGGACTATGGCTACACCTTC.

The V gene is TRBV27, the J gene TRBJ2-7, with TRBD1 identical over 9 bases. Germline V lookup: CDR1 MNHEY, CDR2 SMNVEV (reference sequence). The CDR3 is made up of 13 amino acids. V dropped 5 bases and J dropped 7; count of bases not matched to a gene: 6. Here the CDR3 reads CASSLGTGREQYF. CDR3 bases: TGTGCCAGCAGTCTCGGGACAGGGAGAGAGCAGTACTTC.

This chain uses TRBV14 with TRBJ1-1; D unclear. CDR3 length: 15 amino acids. Looked up from germline, CDR1 is SGHDN and CDR2 is FVKESK. Trimming removed 0 bases at V and 1 base at J, with 9 bases between. The CDR3 DNA sequence: TGTGCCAGCAGCCAAGAAGGACTTCCGAACACTGAAGCTTTCTTT. The encoded protein is CASSQEGLPNTEAFF.

The chain employs TRBV27 and TRBJ1-2, with TRBD1 identical over 11 bases. The CDR3 is 18 residues long. CDR1 is MNHEY and CDR2 is SMNVEV in the germline V gene (reference sequence). Germline trimming cut 6 bases from V and 5 bases from J; bases unmatched to any gene: 17. CDR3 in amino acids: CASRAGTGGKSVGYGYTF. CDR3 in DNA: TGTGCCAGCAGAGCCGGGACAGGGGGAAAATCGGTTGGTTATGGCTACACCTTC.

This clone was counted once. The V and J genes are TRBV5-1 and TRBJ2-2; D is unresolved. This CDR3 is 15 amino acids long. The ends were cut back, 1 base at V and 3 bases at J, with 10 bases in the middle. Per germline, CDR1 SGHRS and CDR2 YFSETQ. CDR3 sequence: CASSLNSGDTGELFF. CDR3 DNA: TGCGCCAGCAGCTTGAATTCGGGTGACACCGGGGAGCTGTTTTTT.

This chain joins TRBV5-4 and TRBJ2-1; D possibly corresponds to TRBD2 (6 bases). V lost 5 bases and J lost 0, with 15 bases in between. CDR3 size: 16 residues. Germline-derived CDR1 and CDR2 are SGHNT and YYREEE (reference sequence). In DNA form, the CDR3 reads TGTGCCAGCAGTCGCCGGGGGTATGGCTCCTACAATGAGCAGTTCTTC. Translating gives CASSRRGYGSYNEQFF.

The gene calls are TRBV7-9 and TRBJ2-7, with D hard to call. V shed 2 bases and J shed 6 bases, with 8 bases lying between them. Germline lookup yields CDR1 SEHNR and CDR2 FQNEAQ (reference sequence). The CDR3 spans 12 residues. The CDR3 nucleotides are TGTGCCAGCAGCTTATTCGGTGGCGAGCAGTACTTC. It encodes CASSLFGGEQYF.

CDR3 nucleotide sequence: TGTGCCAGTAGTAGGGCGGGGGACAGGGGGCCCGGGCAGCCCCAGCATTTT. Encoded protein: CASSRAGDRGPGQPQHF. This chain joins TRBV19 and TRBJ1-5, with TRBD1 matching 12 bases. Germline CDR1 reads LNHDA; CDR2 reads SQIVND (reference sequence). J lost 7 bases, V lost 4 bases, and 11 bases had no gene match. This CDR3 spans 17 amino acids.

This chain joins TRBV30 and TRBJ1-6, with a possible D match to TRBD1 (6 bases). Germline V lookup: CDR1 GTSNPN, CDR2 SVGIG (reference sequence). V was pared by 0 bases and J by 9 bases, with 9 bases between. The CDR3 runs 13 residues. The CDR3 DNA reads as TGTGCCTGGAGTGTGGGGGCCCCTTCACCCCTCCACTTT. Amino acid sequence: CAWSVGAPSPLHF.

In its sample, this clone was seen once. The chain employs TRBV11-2 and TRBJ2-1; 7 nucleotides align to TRBD1. The CDR3 spans 15 residues. V shed 3 bases, J shed 6 bases, and the junction held 8 bases outside the gene matches. Germline CDR1 SGHAT, CDR2 FQNNGV. CDR3 residues: CASSFTRTGGNEQFF. The CDR3 bases are TGTGCCAGCAGCTTCACCCGGACAGGCGGCAATGAGCAGTTCTTC.

V usage is TRBV18 and J usage is TRBJ2-3; TRBD1 agrees at 8 bases. The CDR3 has 16 residues. CDR1 is KGHSH, CDR2 LQKENI, per germline. V gave up 3 bases and J gave up 1 base; unmatched junction bases: 6. DNA of the CDR3: TGTGCCAGCTCACCGCTGACAGGGGTGGGCACAGATACGCAGTATTTT. Translating gives CASSPLTGVGTDTQYF.

The chain links TRBV24-1 to TRBJ2-3, with unresolved D. CDR1 is KGHDR and CDR2 is SFDVKD in the germline V gene. This CDR3 is 16 amino acids long. With 3 bases removed from V and 4 bases from J, the gap between germline ends came to 16 bases. The CDR3 sequence: CATSDPTPRQSDTQYF. The CDR3 DNA reads TGTGCCACCAGTGATCCCACCCCGCGACAATCAGATACGCAGTATTTT.

The V gene is TRBV6-5, the J gene TRBJ1-1; a weak D match, TRBD1 (6 bases). The CDR3 extends over 15 amino acids. V dropped 2 bases and J dropped 3 bases, with 13 bases sitting between them. Germline V gives CDR1 MNHEY, CDR2 SVGAGI. The CDR3: CASSYDPGAYTEAFF. The CDR3 region has the DNA TGTGCCAGCAGTTACGATCCAGGGGCTTACACTGAAGCTTTCTTT.

The gene calls are TRBV27 and TRBJ2-7; maybe TRBD2 (5 bases). The germline CDR1 and CDR2 sequences are MNHEY and SMNVEV (reference sequence). Trimming left V 1 base short and J 2 bases short, with 9 bases between. The CDR3 runs 14 residues. CDR3 loop: CASSLYGNTYEQYF. DNA for the CDR3: TGTGCCAGCAGTTTATACGGGAACACCTACGAGCAGTACTTC.

The gene calls are TRBV3-1 (or the pseudogene TRBV3-2) and TRBJ1-3; D remains ambiguous. Trimming pared 1 base from V and 0 bases from J, leaving 13 bases between. The CDR3 consists of 17 residues. Germline CDR1 LGHDT, CDR2 YNNKEL (reference sequence). The DNA for the CDR3 is TGTGCCAGCAGCCAAGGTCTTGCGAGGGCCTCTGGAAACACCATATATTTT. It yields the protein CASSQGLARASGNTIYF.

The chain employs TRBV6-5 and TRBJ1-5; D is uncertain. This CDR3 contains 13 residues. Per germline, CDR1 MNHEY and CDR2 SVGAGI. Trimming cost V 0 bases and J 9 bases, with 9 bases left between them. CDR3 loop: CASSYSGDRPQHF. The CDR3, as DNA: TGTGCCAGCAGTTACTCGGGCGATCGGCCCCAGCATTTT.

This sequence joins TRBV6-2 or TRBV6-3 and TRBJ2-7; 7 nucleotides align to TRBD2. J lost 7 bases, V lost 6 bases, and 15 bases had no gene match. The CDR3 sequence is 15 residues long. The germline V gene has CDR1 MNHEY and CDR2 SVGEGT. CDR3 coding DNA: TGTGCCAGCAGCCCTAGCGGCGGGGGTCTCTTGGAGCAGTACTTC. It specifies CASSPSGGGLLEQYF.